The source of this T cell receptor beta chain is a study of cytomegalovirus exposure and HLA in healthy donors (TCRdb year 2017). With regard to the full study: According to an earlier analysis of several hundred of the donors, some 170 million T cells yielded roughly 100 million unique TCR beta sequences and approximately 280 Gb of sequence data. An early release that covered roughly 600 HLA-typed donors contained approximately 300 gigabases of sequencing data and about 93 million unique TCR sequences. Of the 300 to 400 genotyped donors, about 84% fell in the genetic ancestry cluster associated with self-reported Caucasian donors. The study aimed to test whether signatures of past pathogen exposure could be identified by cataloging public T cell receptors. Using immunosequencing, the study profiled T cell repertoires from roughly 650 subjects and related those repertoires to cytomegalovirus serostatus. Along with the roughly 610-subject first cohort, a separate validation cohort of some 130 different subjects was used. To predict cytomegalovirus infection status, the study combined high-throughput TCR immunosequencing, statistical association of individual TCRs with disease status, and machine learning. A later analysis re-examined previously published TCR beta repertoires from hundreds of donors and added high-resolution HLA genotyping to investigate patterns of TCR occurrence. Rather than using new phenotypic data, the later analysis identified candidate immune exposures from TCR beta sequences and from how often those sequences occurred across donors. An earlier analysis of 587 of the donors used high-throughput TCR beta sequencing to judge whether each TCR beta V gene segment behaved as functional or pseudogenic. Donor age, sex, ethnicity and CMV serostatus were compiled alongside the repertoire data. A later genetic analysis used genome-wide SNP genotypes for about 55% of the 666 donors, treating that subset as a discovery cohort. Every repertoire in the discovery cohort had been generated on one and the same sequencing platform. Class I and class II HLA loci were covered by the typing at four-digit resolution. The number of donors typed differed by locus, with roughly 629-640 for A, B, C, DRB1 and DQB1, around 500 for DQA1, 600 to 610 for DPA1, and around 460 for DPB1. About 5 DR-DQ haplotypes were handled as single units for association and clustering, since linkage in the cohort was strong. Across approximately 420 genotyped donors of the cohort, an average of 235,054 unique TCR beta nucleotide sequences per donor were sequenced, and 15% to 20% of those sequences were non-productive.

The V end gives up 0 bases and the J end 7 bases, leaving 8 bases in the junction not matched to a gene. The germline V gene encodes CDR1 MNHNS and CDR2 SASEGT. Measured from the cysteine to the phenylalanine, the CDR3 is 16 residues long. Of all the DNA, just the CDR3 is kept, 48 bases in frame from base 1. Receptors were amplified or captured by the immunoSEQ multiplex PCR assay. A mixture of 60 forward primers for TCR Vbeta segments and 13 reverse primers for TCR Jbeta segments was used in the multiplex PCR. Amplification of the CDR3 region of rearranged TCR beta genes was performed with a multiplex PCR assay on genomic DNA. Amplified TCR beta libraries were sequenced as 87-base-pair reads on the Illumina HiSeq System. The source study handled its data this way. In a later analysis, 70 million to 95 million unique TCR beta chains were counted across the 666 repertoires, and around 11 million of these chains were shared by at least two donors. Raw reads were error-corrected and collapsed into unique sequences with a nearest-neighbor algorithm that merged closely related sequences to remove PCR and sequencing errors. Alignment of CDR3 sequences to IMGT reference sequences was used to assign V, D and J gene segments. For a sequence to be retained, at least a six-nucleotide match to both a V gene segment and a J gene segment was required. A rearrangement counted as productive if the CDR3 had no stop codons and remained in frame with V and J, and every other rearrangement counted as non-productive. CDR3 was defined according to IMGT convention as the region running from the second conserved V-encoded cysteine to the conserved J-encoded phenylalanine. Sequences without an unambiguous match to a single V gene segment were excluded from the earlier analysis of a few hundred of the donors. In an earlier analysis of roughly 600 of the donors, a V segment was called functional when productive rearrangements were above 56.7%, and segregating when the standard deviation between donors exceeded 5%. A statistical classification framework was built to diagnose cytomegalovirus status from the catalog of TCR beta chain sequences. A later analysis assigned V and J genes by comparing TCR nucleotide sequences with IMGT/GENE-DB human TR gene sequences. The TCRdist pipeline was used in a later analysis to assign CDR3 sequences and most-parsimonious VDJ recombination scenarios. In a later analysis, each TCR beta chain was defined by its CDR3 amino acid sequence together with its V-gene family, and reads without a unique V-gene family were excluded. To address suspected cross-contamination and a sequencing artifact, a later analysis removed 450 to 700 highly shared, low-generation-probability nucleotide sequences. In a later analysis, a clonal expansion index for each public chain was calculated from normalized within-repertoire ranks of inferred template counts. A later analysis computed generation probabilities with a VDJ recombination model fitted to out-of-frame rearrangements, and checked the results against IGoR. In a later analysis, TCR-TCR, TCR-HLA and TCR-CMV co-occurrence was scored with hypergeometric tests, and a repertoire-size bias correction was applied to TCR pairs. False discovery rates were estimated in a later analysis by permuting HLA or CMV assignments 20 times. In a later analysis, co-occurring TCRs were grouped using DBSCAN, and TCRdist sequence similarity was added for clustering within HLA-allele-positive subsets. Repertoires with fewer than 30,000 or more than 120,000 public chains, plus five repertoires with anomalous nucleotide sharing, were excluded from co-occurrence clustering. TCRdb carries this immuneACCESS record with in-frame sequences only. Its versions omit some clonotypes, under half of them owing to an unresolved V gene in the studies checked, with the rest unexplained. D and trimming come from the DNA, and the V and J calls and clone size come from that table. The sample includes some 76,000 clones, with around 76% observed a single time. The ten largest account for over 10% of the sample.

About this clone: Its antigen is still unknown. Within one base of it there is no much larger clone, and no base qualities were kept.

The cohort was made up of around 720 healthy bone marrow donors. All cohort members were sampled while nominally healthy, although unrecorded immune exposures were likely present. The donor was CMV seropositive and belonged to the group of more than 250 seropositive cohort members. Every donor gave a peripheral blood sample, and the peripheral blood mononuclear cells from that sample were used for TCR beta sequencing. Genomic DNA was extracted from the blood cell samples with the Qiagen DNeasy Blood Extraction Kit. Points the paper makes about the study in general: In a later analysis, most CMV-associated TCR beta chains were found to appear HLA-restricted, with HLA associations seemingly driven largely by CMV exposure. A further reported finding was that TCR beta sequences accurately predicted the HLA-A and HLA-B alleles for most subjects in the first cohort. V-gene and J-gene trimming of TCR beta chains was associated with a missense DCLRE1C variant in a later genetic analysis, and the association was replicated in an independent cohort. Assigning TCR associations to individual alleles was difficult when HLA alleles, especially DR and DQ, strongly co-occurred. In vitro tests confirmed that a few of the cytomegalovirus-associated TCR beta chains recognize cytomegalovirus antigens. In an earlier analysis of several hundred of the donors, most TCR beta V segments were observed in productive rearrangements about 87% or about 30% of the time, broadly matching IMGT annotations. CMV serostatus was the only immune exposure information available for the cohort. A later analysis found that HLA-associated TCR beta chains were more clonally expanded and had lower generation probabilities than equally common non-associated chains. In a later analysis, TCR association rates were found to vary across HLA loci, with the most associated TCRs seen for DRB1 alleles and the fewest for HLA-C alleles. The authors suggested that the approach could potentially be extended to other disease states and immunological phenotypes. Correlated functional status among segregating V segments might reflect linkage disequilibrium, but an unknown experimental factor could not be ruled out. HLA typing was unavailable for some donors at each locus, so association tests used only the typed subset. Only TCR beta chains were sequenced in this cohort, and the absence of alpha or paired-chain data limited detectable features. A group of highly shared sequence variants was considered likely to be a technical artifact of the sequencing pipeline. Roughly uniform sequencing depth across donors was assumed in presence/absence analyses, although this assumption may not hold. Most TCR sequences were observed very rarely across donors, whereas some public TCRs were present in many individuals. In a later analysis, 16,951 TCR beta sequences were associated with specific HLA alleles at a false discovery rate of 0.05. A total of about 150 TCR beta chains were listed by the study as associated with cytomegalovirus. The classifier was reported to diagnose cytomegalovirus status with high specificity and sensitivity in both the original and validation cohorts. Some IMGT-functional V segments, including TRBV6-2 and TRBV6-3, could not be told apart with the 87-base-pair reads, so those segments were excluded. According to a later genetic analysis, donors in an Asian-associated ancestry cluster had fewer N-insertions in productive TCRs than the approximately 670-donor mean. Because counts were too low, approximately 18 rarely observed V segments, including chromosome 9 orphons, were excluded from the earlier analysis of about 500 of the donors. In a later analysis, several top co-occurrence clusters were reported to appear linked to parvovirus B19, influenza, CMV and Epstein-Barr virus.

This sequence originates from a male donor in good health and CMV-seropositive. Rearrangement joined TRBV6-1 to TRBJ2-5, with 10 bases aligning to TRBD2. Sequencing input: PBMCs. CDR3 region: CASSEASGGGRTTQYF. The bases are TGTGCCAGCAGTGAAGCGAGCGGGGGGGGAAGGACGACCCAGTACTTC.